This paragraph reports one TCR beta chain. Time point described: cycle 4 day 1 (C4D1), after 6 weeks of nivolumab. In every patient, relapse followed autologous stem cell transplantation, while exposure to brentuximab vedotin differed. The data originate from a study of PD-1 blockade in classical Hodgkin lymphoma. Using immunoSEQ multiplex PCR, the repertoire was profiled, and TCRdb retains in-frame clones only, with some absent. The table has approximately 84,000 clones, approximately 83% seen once; the top ten hold over 15%. CDR1 is SNHLY and CDR2 is FYNNEI in the germline V gene. The CDR3 has 14 amino acids. With V trimmed by 6 bases and J by 2 bases, 7 bases remained unmatched.

The sequences come from peripheral blood mononuclear cells (PBMCs), collected before the fourth cycle of nivolumab. V is TRBV2 and J is TRBJ2-7, with 7 bases that match TRBD2. This sequence originates from a human donor with classical Hodgkin lymphoma. The chain's CDR3 is CASSRGSSTYEQYF. The CDR3 bases are TGTGCCAGCAGCCGCGGGAGTTCGACCTACGAGCAGTACTTC.